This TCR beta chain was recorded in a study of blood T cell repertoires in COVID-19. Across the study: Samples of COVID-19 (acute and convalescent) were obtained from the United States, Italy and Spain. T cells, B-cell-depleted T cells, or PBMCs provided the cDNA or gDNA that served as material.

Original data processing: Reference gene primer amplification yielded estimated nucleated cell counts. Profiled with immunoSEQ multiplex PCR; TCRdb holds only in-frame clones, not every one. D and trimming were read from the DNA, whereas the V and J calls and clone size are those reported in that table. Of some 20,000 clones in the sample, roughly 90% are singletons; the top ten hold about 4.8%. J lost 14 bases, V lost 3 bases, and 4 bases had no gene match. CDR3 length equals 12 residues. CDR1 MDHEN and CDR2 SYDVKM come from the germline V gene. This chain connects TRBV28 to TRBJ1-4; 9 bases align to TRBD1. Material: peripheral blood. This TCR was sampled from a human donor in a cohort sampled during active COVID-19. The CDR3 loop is CASSFPGQGLFF. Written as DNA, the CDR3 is TGTGCCAGCAGTTTCCCGGGACAGGGTCTGTTTTTT.